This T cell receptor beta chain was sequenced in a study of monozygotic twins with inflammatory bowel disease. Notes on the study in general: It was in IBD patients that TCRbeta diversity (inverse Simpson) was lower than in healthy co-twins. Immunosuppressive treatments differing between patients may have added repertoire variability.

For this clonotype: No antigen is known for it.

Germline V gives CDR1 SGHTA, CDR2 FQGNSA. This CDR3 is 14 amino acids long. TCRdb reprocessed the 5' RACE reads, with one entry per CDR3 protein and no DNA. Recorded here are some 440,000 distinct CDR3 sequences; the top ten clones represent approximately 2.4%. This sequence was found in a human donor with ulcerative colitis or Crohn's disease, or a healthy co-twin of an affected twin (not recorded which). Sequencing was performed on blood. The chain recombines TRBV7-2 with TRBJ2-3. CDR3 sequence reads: CASSFIRESDTQYF.